Listed here are 27 T cell receptor beta chains from one sample, sequenced in a study of shared clonotypes between healthy human individuals. Cells designated naive CD8 were CD45RO-negative and were positively selected for CCR7, with terminally differentiated effector memory CD45RA+ cells excluded. Sequencing used immunoSEQ multiplex PCR; TCRdb keeps in-frame clones, though not all of them. The sample has about 2.2 million clones; 90% to 95% are singletons. The sample was naive CD8+ T cells from PBMCs. These receptors came from a man younger than 35 in good health. Some clones in this sample may be carry-over from other donors' samples.

This chain joins TRBV9 and TRBJ2-5; unclear D gene. This CDR3 has 15 amino acids. The ends were cut back, 0 bases at V and 1 base at J, with 10 bases in the middle. Germline CDR1 is SGDLS and CDR2 is YYNGEE. The CDR3 sequence is CASSVGGTTQETQYF. DNA of the CDR3: TGTGCCAGCAGCGTAGGAGGAACCACCCAAGAGACCCAGTACTTC.

This chain connects TRBV28 to TRBJ2-1, with 7 bases matching TRBD2. Unmatched junction bases numbered 25, after V lost 6 bases and J lost 8 bases. CDR1 is MDHEN and CDR2 is SYDVKM in the germline V gene. The CDR3 has 19 residues. The CDR3 sequence is CASSPPPTLLAGLIDEQFF. The CDR3 DNA sequence: TGTGCCAGCAGCCCTCCCCCAACTCTCTTAGCGGGCCTTATCGATGAGCAGTTCTTC. Based on the CDR3 plus reference TRBV28 and TRBJ2-1, the full variable domain is DVKVTQSSRYLVKRTGEKVFLECVQDMDHENMFWYRQDPGLGLRLIYFSYDVKMKEKGDIPEGYSVSREKKERFSLILESASTNQTSMYLCASSPPPTLLAGLIDEQFFGPGTRLTVL.

The chain uses TRBV28 and TRBJ1-4; D gene unclear. Trimming pared 1 base from V and 3 bases from J, leaving 9 bases between. Germline CDR1 reads MDHEN; CDR2 reads SYDVKM. This CDR3 is 15 amino acids long. For the CDR3, the DNA is TGTGCCAGCAGTTTATCAGGACGTCCTAATGAAAAACTGTTTTTT. This encodes CASSLSGRPNEKLFF.

The chain couples TRBV6-5 to TRBJ1-2; a possible D gene is TRBD1 (5 bases). CDR1 and CDR2 (germline): MNHEY, SVGAGI. The CDR3 covers 14 residues. Trimming stripped 1 base from V and 6 bases from J, with 12 bases between. This CDR3 is CASSYFGGSNGYTF. In DNA form, the CDR3 reads TGTGCCAGCAGTTACTTCGGGGGATCAAATGGCTACACCTTC.

This chain joins TRBV9 and TRBJ2-6; the D gene is possibly TRBD2 (6 bases). CDR1 and CDR2 from the germline V gene are SGDLS and YYNGEE. The CDR3 is made up of 19 amino acids. V was pared by 3 bases and J by 1 base, with 20 bases between. For the CDR3, the DNA is TGTGCCAGCAGCGGAGGGCCGGGACTCTTCTTGTCTGGGGCCAACGTCCTGACTTTC. Encoded protein: CASSGGPGLFLSGANVLTF.

With regard to this clone: Different DNA sequences within this sample yield the same CDR3. The gene calls are TRBV19 and TRBJ1-1, with D perhaps TRBD1 (6 bases). This CDR3 is 14 amino acids long. Trimming stripped 2 bases from V and 3 bases from J, with 10 bases between. Germline assignment: CDR1 LNHDA and CDR2 SQIVND (reference sequence). CDR3 region: CASSIWGADTEAFF. The DNA for the CDR3 is TGTGCCAGTAGTATATGGGGGGCGGACACTGAAGCTTTCTTT.

The V and J genes are TRBV7-9 and TRBJ2-7; 10 bases line up with TRBD2. Germline trimming cut 5 bases from V and 5 bases from J; bases unmatched to any gene: 6. The V gene's germline CDR1 is SEHNR and CDR2 FQNEAQ (reference sequence). CDR3 length: 14 residues. CDR3 sequence (DNA): TGTGCCAGCAGCCAAGCGGGAGGGTTGCACGAGCAGTACTTC. It specifies CASSQAGGLHEQYF.

In its sample, this clone was seen once. The genes are TRBV7-9 and TRBJ2-2; 8 nucleotides line up with TRBD2. Germline CDR1 is SEHNR and CDR2 is FQNEAQ (reference sequence). Unmatched junction bases numbered 11, after V lost 5 bases and J lost 3 bases. The CDR3 covers 17 residues. The CDR3 coding sequence is TGTGCCAGCAGCCCATATAAAGCGGGAGTTGACACCGGGGAGCTGTTTTTT. Translating gives CASSPYKAGVDTGELFF.

This sequence joins TRBV18 and TRBJ2-7; TRBD1 agrees at 7 bases. CDR3 length: 14 amino acids. The germline V gene has CDR1 KGHSH and CDR2 LQKENI. The trim removed 2 bases at V and 4 bases at J, leaving 5 bases unmatched. The DNA of the CDR3 is TGTGCCAGCTCACCAACGGGGACAGCTTACGAGCAGTACTTC. Translated, it gives CASSPTGTAYEQYF.

The chain is built from TRBV27 and TRBJ2-7; D is ambiguous. Looked up from germline, CDR1 is MNHEY and CDR2 is SMNVEV (reference sequence). The CDR3 totals 16 residues. The V gene lost 5 bases and the J gene lost 3 bases, with 20 bases spanning the gap. The CDR3 nucleotides are TGTGCCAGCAGTCGAACGCGACACGGCGGTGACTACGAGCAGTACTTC. Amino acid sequence: CASSRTRHGGDYEQYF.

The chain has TRBV27 and TRBJ2-1; D perhaps matches TRBD2 (6 bases). Germline V gene data show CDR1 as MNHEY and CDR2 as SMNVEV (reference sequence). Trimming stripped 6 bases from V and 3 bases from J, with 6 bases between. The CDR3 is made up of 12 amino acids. CDR3 protein: CASRGGYNEQFF. The CDR3 DNA reads as TGTGCCAGCAGGGGGGGCTACAATGAGCAGTTCTTC.

The gene calls are TRBV4-3 and TRBJ2-1; 7 nucleotides align to TRBD1. CDR1 is LGHNA and CDR2 is YSLEER in the germline V gene. This CDR3 comprises 15 residues. After removal of 6 bases from V and 3 bases from J, the junction contained 8 bases not matched to a gene. CDR3 residues: CASSYNRDSYNEQFF. In DNA form, the CDR3 reads TGCGCCAGCAGTTACAATAGGGACAGCTACAATGAGCAGTTCTTC.

Comments on this clone: The junction does not match germline at one end; this may be a read error. V gene TRBV4-3 combines with J gene TRBJ2-1; D is perhaps TRBD2 (6 bases). CDR1 is LGHNA and CDR2 is YSLEER in the germline V gene. This CDR3 has 15 amino acids. CDR3 in amino acids: CASSQESSAYNEQFF. DNA for the CDR3: TGCGCCAGCAGCCAAGAGTCTAGCGCCTATAATGAGCAGTTCTTC.

This clone has a single count. The chain joins TRBV4-2 to TRBJ1-2; 7 nucleotides line up with TRBD1. Germline V CDR1 and CDR2: LGHNA, YNFKEQ. The CDR3 is made up of 14 amino acids. J lost 7 bases, V lost 2 bases, and 7 bases had no gene match. CDR3 region: CASSQSRGSSGYTF. DNA of the CDR3: TGTGCCAGCAGCCAAAGCAGGGGGTCCTCTGGCTACACCTTC.

The V and J genes are TRBV14 and TRBJ2-7, with D perhaps being TRBD1 or TRBD2 (6 bases each). Germline-derived CDR1 and CDR2 are SGHDN and FVKESK. CDR3 length: 16 amino acids. Trimming stripped 0 bases from V and 0 bases from J, with 12 bases between. The CDR3 is CASSQDHRGLSYEQYF. The CDR3, as DNA: TGTGCCAGCAGCCAAGATCACCGGGGGCTCTCCTACGAGCAGTACTTC.

CDR3 nucleotides: TGTGCCAGCAGCTCCCGGGGCGGTACAGGGCCAGACTATGGCTACACCTTC. Amino acids: CASSSRGGTGPDYGYTF. The chain joins TRBV7-9 to TRBJ1-2; a weak D match, TRBD1 (6 bases). V was pared by 4 bases and J by 3 bases, with 21 bases between. Germline V gene sequence: CDR1 SEHNR, CDR2 FQNEAQ (reference sequence). This CDR3 region has 17 residues.

The genes are TRBV11-2 and TRBJ1-1; D is ambiguous. The germline CDR1 and CDR2 sequences are SGHAT and FQNNGV. The CDR3 loop spans 13 amino acids. Trimming took off 5 bases at V and 0 bases at J, with 7 bases between the two ends. CDR3 DNA: TGTGCCAGCAGCCGCACCCTGAACACTGAAGCTTTCTTT. Amino acids: CASSRTLNTEAFF.

The chain links TRBV2 to TRBJ1-2; the D is unclear. Between the trimmed V and J ends, which lost 6 bases and 8 bases, there was a span of 22 bases. Per germline, CDR1 SNHLY and CDR2 FYNNEI. The CDR3 contains 15 residues. CDR3 sequence (DNA): TGTGCCAGCAGGATACTGGCGGAAGGGCCTGGGGGCTACACCTTC. This gives the protein CASRILAEGPGGYTF.

On this clone: Additional DNA sequences in this sample encode the identical CDR3. This chain connects TRBV28 to TRBJ2-7; D unclear. Germline CDR1 and CDR2: MDHEN and SYDVKM. Between the trimmed V and J ends, which lost 3 bases and 7 bases, there was a span of 7 bases. The CDR3 sequence is 11 residues long. CDR3 DNA: TGTGCCAGCAGTTTTTCCCGGGAGCAGTACTTC. Protein product: CASSFSREQYF. The entire variable domain, with the rest obtained from reference TRBV28 and TRBJ2-7, is as follows: DVKVTQSSRYLVKRTGEKVFLECVQDMDHENMFWYRQDPGLGLRLIYFSYDVKMKEKGDIPEGYSVSREKKERFSLILESASTNQTSMYLCASSFSREQYFGPGTRLTVT.

This sequence joins TRBV20-1 and TRBJ2-1, with D uncertain. CDR1 DFQATT and CDR2 SNEGSKA come from the germline V gene (reference sequence). This CDR3 region has 10 residues. The CDR3 loop reads CTALSGGPFF. CDR3 DNA: TGCACCGCACTTAGTGGTGGGCCTTTCTTC.

In this sample, this clone turned up once. Germline and junction disagree at one end, which may indicate a read error. The chain recombines TRBV4-2 with TRBJ1-3; no definite D call. Germline V gene sequence: CDR1 LGHNA, CDR2 YNFKEQ. There are 13 residues in the CDR3. CDR3 in amino acids: CASGQTSGNTIYF. The CDR3 nucleotides are TGTGCCAGCGGCCAAACCTCTGGAAACACCATATATTTT.

This clone occurred once. The chain recombines TRBV13 with TRBJ1-2; 7 nucleotides agree with TRBD1. The germline CDR1 and CDR2 sequences are PRHDT and FYEKMQ (reference sequence). CDR3 length equals 14 residues. Germline trimming cut 5 bases from V and 0 bases from J; bases unmatched to any gene: 3. This chain's CDR3 is CASSHRGSNYGYTF. In DNA form, the CDR3 reads TGTGCCAGCAGCCACAGGGGTTCTAACTATGGCTACACCTTC. Together with reference TRBV13 and TRBJ1-2, the CDR3 gives the full variable domain: AAGVIQSPRHLIKEKRETATLKCYPIPRHDTVYWYQQGPGQDPQFLISFYEKMQSDKGSIPDRFSAQQFSDYHSELNMSSLELGDSALYFCASSHRGSNYGYTFGSGTRLTVV.

The rearrangement joins TRBV7-9 to TRBJ2-1; D remains ambiguous. Germline CDR1 SEHNR, CDR2 FQNEAQ (reference sequence). V gave up 3 bases and J gave up 8 bases, with 5 bases separating them. There are 11 residues in the CDR3. DNA for the CDR3: TGTGCCAGCAGCTTTTTTTATGAGCAGTTCTTC. Translating it yields CASSFFYEQFF.

As for this clone: The identical CDR3 is also encoded by other nucleotide sequences in the sample. The rearrangement links TRBV28 to TRBJ1-2; D perhaps matches TRBD1 (6 bases). The CDR3 length is 15 residues. The V and J ends lost 2 bases and 4 bases respectively, with 14 bases between them. CDR1 is MDHEN, CDR2 SYDVKM, per germline. The CDR3 sequence is CASSLGLGGGYGYTF. CDR3 sequence (DNA): TGTGCCAGCAGTTTAGGACTTGGGGGCGGCTATGGCTACACCTTC.

As DNA, the CDR3 is TGCGCCAGCAGCCAAGGATTCGGGAGAAACACCATATATTTT. This gives the protein CASSQGFGRNTIYF. This chain joins TRBV4-1 and TRBJ1-3; unclear D gene. Germline assignment: CDR1 MGHRA and CDR2 YSYEKL. V was trimmed by 1 base and J by 5 bases, leaving 9 bases between them. The CDR3 is made up of 14 amino acids.

About this clone: The same CDR3 can be traced to other DNA sequences in this sample. The chain joins TRBV28 to TRBJ2-7, with D uncertain. Looked up from germline, CDR1 is MDHEN and CDR2 is SYDVKM. Trimming left V 2 bases short and J 5 bases short, with 7 bases between. The CDR3 extends over 12 amino acids. The CDR3 DNA reads as TGTGCCAGCAGTTTAAGGTGGAACGAGCAGTACTTC. Translated: CASSLRWNEQYF.

This sequence joins TRBV2 and TRBJ2-5; tentative D call: TRBD2 (5 bases). Germline-derived CDR1 and CDR2 are SNHLY and FYNNEI. This CDR3 contains 15 residues. V was shortened by 7 bases and J by 5 bases, with 20 bases between the two germline ends. The CDR3 bases are TGTGCCAGCAACGACCCATACCAGACGGGGGAGACCCAGTACTTC. Encoded protein: CASNDPYQTGETQYF.